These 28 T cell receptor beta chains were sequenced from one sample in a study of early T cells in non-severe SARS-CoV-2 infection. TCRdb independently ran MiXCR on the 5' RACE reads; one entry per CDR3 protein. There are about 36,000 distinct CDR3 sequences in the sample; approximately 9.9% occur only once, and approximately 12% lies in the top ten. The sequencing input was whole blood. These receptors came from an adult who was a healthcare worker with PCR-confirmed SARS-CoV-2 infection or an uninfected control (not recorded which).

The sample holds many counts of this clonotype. DNA for the CDR3: TGTGCCAGCAGCCCCGACAGGGGGTATGGCTACACCTTC. It is translated as CASSPDRGYGYTF. The chain combines TRBV7-3 with TRBJ1-2, with TRBD1 identical over 9 bases. CDR1 is SGHTA, CDR2 FQGTGA, per germline. The ends lost 5 bases at V and 5 bases at J; junction bases unmatched: 3. The CDR3 runs 13 residues.

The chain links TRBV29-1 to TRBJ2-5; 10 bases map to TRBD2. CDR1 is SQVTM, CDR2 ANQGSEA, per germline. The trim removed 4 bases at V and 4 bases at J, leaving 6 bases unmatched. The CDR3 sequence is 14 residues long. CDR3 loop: CSVARTSGLETQYF. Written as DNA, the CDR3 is TGCAGCGTTGCCCGGACTAGCGGCTTAGAGACCCAGTACTTC. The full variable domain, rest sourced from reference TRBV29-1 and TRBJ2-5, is SAVISQKPSRDICQRGTSLTIQCQVDSQVTMMFWYRQQPGQSLTLIATANQGSEATYESGFVIDKFPISRPNLTFSTLTVSNMSPEDSSIYLCSVARTSGLETQYFGPGTRLLVL.

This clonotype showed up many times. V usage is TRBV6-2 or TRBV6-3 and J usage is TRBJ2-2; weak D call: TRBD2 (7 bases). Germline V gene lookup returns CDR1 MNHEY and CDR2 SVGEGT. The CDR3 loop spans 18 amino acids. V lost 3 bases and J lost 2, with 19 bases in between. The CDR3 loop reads CASSYRNSGGGNTGELFF. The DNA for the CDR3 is TGTGCCAGCAGTTATCGAAATTCGGGGGGCGGAAACACCGGGGAGCTGTTTTTT.

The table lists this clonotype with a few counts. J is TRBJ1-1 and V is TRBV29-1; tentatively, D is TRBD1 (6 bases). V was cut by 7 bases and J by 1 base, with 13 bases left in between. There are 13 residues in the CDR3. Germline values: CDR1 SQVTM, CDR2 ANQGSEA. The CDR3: CSGNVGGNTEAFF. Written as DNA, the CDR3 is TGCAGCGGAAATGTAGGGGGGAACACTGAAGCTTTCTTT.

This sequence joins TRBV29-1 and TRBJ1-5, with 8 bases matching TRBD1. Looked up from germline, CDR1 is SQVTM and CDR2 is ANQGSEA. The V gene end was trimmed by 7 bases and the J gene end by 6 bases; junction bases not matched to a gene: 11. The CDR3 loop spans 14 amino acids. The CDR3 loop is CSAQGAGLGQPQHF. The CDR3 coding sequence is TGCAGCGCCCAGGGGGCAGGGCTAGGTCAGCCCCAGCATTTT. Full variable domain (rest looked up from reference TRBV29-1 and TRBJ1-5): SAVISQKPSRDICQRGTSLTIQCQVDSQVTMMFWYRQQPGQSLTLIATANQGSEATYESGFVIDKFPISRPNLTFSTLTVSNMSPEDSSIYLCSAQGAGLGQPQHFGDGTRLSIL.

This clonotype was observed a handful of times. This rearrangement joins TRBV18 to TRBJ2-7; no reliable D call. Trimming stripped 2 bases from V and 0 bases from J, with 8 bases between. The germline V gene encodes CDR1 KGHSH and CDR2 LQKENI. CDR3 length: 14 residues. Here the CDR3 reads CASSPRQSSYEQYF. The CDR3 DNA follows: TGTGCCAGCTCACCAAGGCAGAGCTCCTACGAGCAGTACTTC.

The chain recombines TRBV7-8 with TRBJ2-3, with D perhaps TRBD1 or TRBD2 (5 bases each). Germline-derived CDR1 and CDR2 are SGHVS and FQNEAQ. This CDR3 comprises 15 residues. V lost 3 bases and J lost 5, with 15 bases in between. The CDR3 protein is CASSFNGGGRDTQYF. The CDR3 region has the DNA TGTGCCAGCAGCTTTAATGGGGGTGGGCGAGATACGCAGTATTTT.

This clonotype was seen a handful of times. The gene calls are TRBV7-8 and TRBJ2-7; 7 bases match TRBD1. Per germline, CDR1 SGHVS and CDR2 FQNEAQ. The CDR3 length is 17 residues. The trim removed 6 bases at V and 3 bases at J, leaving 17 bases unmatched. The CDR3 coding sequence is TGTGCCAGCAGGCTCCTACCTCCGGGACAGATCGTCTACGAGCAGTACTTC. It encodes CASRLLPPGQIVYEQYF.

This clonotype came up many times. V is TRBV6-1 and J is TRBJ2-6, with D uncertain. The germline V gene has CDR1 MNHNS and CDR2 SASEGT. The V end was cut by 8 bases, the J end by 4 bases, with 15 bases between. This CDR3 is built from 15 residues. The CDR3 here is CASVASGEGANVLTF. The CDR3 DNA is TGTGCCAGCGTAGCCTCCGGAGAGGGGGCCAACGTCCTGACTTTC.

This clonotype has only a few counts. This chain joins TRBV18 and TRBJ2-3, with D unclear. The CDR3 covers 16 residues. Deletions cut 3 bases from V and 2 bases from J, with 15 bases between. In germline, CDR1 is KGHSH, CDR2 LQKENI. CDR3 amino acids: CASSPPGLTDTDTQYF. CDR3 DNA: TGTGCCAGCTCACCCCCCGGCCTCACAGACACAGATACGCAGTATTTT.

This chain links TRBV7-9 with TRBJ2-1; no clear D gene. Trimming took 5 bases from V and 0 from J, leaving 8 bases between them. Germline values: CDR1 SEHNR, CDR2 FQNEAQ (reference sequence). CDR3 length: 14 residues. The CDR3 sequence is CASSPSSSYNEQFF. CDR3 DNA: TGTGCCAGCAGCCCCAGTAGCTCCTACAATGAGCAGTTCTTC. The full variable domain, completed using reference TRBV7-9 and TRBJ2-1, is DTGVSQNPRHKITKRGQNVTFRCDPISEHNRLYWYRQTLGQGPEFLTYFQNEAQLEKSRLLSDRFSAERPKGSFSTLEIQRTEQGDSAMYLCASSPSSSYNEQFFGPGTRLTVL.

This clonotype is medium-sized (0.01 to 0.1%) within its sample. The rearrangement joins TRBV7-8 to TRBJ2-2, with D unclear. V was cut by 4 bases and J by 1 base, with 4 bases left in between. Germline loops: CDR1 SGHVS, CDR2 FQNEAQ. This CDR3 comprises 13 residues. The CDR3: CASSSRNTGELFF. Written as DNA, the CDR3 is TGTGCCAGCAGCTCACGGAACACCGGGGAGCTGTTTTTT. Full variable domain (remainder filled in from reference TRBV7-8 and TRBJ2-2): GAGVSQSPRYKVAKRGQDVALRCDPISGHVSLFWYQQALGQGPEFLTYFQNEAQLDKSGLPSDRFFAERPEGSVSTLKIQRTQQEDSAVYLCASSSRNTGELFFGEGSRLTVL.

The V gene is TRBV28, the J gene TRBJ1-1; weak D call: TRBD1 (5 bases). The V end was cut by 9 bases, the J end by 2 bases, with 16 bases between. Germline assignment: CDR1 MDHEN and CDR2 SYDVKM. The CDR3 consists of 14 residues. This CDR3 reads CASGTQGLNTEAFF. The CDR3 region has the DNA TGTGCCAGTGGAACTCAGGGTCTTAACACTGAAGCTTTCTTT.

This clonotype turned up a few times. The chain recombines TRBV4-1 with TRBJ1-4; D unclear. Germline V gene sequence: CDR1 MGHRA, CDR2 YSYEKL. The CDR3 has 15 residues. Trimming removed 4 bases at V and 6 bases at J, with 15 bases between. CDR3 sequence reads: CASSLRRVVDEKLFF. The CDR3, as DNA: TGCGCCAGCAGCCTCCGAAGGGTAGTTGATGAAAAACTGTTTTTT.

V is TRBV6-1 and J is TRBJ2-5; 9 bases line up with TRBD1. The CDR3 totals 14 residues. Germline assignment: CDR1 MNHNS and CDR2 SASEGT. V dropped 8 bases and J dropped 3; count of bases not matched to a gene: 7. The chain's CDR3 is CASLPRTGEETQYF. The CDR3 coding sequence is TGTGCCAGCTTGCCGAGGACAGGGGAAGAGACCCAGTACTTC.

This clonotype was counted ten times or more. The DNA for the CDR3 is TGCGCCAGCAGTCAAGGTCCCGGGAATGAGCAGTTCTTC. Encoded protein: CASSQGPGNEQFF. The chain recombines TRBV23-1 with TRBJ2-1; D ambiguous. TRBV23-1 is assigned to the ORF class and has an uncertain function. Trimming removed 2 bases from V and 7 bases from J, with 9 bases in between. CDR3 length equals 13 residues.

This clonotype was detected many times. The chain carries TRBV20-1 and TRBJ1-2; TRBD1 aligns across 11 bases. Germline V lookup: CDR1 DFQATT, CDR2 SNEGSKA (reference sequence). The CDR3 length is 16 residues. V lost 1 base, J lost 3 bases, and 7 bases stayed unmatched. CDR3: CSARAGTGGEDYGYTF. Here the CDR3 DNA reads TGCAGTGCTAGAGCCGGGACAGGGGGAGAGGACTATGGCTACACCTTC.

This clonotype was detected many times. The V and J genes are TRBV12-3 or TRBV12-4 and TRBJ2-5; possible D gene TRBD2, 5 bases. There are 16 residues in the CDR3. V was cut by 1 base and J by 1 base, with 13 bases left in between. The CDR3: CASSLGSTGIQETQYF. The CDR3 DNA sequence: TGTGCCAGCAGTTTAGGATCGACCGGGATCCAAGAGACCCAGTACTTC.

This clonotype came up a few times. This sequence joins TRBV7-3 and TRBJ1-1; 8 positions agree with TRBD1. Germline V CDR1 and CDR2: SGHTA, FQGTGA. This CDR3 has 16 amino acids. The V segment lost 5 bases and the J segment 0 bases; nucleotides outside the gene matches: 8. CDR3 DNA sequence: TGTGCCAGCAGCCCAGGGACAGGAATCATGAACACTGAAGCTTTCTTT. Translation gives CASSPGTGIMNTEAFF.

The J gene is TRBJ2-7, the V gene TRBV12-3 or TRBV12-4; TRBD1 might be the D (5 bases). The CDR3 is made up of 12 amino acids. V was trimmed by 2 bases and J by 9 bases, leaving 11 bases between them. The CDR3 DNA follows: TGTGCCAGCAGTTTAAGCCGTAGGGGGCAGTACTTC. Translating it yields CASSLSRRGQYF.

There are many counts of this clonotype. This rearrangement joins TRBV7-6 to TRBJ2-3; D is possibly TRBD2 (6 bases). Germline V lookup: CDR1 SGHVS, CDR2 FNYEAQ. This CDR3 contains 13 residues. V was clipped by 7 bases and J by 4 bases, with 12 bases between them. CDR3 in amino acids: CASTRWGADTQYF. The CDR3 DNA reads TGTGCCAGCACCCGCTGGGGGGCAGATACGCAGTATTTT.

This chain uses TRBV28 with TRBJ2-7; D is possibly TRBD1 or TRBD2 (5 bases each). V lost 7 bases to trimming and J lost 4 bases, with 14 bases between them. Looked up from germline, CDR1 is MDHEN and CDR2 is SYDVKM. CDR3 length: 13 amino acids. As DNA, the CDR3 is TGTGCCAGCACCCTCCGGGACGGATACGAGCAGTACTTC. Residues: CASTLRDGYEQYF.

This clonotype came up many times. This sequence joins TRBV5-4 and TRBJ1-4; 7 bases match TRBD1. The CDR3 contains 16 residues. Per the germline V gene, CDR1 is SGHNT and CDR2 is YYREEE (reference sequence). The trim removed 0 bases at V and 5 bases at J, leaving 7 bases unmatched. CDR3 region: CASSLGRRTGNEKLFF. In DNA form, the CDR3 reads TGTGCCAGCAGCTTGGGGCGGAGGACAGGCAATGAAAAACTGTTTTTT.

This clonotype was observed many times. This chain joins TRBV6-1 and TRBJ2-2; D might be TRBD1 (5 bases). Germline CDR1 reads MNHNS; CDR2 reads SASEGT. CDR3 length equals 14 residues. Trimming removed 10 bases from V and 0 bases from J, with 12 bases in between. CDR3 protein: CATHLGPNTGELFF. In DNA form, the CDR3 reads TGTGCCACCCATCTGGGGCCGAACACCGGGGAGCTGTTTTTT.

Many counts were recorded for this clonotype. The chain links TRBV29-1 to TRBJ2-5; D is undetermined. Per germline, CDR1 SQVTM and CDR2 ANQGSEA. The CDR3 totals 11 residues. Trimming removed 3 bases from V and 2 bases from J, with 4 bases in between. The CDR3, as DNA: TGCAGCGTTGAGGAACAAGAGACCCAGTACTTC. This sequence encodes CSVEEQETQYF.

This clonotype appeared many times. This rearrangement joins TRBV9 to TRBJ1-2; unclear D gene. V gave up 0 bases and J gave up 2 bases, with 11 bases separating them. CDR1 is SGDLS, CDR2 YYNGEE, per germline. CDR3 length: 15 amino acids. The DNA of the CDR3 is TGTGCCAGCAGCGTAGGTTATGTCTCCAACTATGGCTACACCTTC. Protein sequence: CASSVGYVSNYGYTF.

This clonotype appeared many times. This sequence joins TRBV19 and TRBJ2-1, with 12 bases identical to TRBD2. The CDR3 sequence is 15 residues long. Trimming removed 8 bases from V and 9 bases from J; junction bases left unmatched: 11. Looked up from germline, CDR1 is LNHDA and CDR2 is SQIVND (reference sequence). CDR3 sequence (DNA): TGTGCCAGTGATGATCGACTAGCGGGGGAGGGTGAGCAGTTCTTC. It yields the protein CASDDRLAGEGEQFF. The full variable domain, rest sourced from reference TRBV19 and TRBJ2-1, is DGGITQSPKYLFRKEGQNVTLSCEQNLNHDAMYWYRQDPGQGLRLIYYSQIVNDFQKGDIAEGYSVSREKKESFPLTVTSAQKNPTAFYLCASDDRLAGEGEQFFGPGTRLTVL.

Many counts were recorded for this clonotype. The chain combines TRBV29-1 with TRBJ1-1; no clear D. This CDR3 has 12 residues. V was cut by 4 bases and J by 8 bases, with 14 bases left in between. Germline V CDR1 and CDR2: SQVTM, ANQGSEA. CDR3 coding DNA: TGCAGCGTTGTGGTGCCCAGGCTCGAAGCTTTCTTT. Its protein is CSVVVPRLEAFF.